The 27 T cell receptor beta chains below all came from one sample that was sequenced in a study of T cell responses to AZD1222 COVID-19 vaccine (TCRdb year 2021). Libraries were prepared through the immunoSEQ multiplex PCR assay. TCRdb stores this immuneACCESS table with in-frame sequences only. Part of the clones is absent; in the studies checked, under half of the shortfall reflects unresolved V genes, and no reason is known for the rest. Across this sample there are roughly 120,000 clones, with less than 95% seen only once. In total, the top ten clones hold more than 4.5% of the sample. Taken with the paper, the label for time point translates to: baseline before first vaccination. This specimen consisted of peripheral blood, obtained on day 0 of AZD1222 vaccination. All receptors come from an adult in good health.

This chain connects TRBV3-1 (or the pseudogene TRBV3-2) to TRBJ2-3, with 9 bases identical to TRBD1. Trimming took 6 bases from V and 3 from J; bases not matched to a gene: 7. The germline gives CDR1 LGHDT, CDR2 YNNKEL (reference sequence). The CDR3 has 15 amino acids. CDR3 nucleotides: TGTGCCAGCAGACAAACAGGGGGCGGAACAGATACGCAGTATTTT. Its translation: CASRQTGGGTDTQYF.

The CDR3 loop reads CASDRGGNEQYF. CDR3 coding DNA: TGCGCCAGCGACAGGGGTGGGAACGAGCAGTACTTC. The V and J genes are TRBV10-2 and TRBJ2-7; 8 positions agree with TRBD1. With 8 bases clipped from V and 5 bases from J, the junction kept 5 bases outside the gene matches. Per the germline V gene, CDR1 is WSHSY and CDR2 is SAAADI. The CDR3 covers 12 residues.

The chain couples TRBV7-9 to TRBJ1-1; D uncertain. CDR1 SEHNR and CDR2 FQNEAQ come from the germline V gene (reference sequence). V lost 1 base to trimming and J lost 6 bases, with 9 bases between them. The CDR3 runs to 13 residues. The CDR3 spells CASSLGTASEAFF. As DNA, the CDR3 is TGTGCCAGCAGCTTAGGTACGGCTTCTGAAGCTTTCTTT.

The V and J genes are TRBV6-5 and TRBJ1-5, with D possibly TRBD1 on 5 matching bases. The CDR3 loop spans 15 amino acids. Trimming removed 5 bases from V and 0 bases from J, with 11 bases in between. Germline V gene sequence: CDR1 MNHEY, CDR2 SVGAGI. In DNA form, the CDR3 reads TGTGCCAGCAGTCTTATCAGGGATAGCAATCAGCCCCAGCATTTT. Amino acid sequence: CASSLIRDSNQPQHF.

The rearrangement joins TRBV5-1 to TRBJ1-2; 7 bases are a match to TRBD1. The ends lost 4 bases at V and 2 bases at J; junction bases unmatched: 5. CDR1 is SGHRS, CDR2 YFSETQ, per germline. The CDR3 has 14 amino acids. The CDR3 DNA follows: TGCGCCAGCAGCCGGACAGGCCTAAACTATGGCTACACCTTC. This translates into CASSRTGLNYGYTF. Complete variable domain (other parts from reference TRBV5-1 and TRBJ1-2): KAGVTQTPRYLIKTRGQQVTLSCSPISGHRSVSWYQQTPGQGLQFLFEYFSETQRNKGNFPGRFSGRQFSNSRSEMNVSTLELGDSALYLCASSRTGLNYGYTFGSGTRLTVV.

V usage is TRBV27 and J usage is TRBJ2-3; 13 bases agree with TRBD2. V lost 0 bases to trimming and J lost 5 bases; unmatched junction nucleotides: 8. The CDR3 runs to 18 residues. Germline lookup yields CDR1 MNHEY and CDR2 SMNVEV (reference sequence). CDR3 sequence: CASSLSRSGTSGIDTQYF. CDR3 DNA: TGTGCCAGCAGTTTATCGAGGAGCGGGACTAGCGGGATAGATACGCAGTATTTT.

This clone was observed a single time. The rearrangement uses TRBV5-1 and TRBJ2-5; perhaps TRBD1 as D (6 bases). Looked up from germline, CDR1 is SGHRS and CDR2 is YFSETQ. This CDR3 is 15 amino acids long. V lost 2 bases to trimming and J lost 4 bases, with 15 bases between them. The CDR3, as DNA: TGCGCCAGCAGCTTAGGGGGAACAGAACTAGAGACCCAGTACTTC. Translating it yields CASSLGGTELETQYF.

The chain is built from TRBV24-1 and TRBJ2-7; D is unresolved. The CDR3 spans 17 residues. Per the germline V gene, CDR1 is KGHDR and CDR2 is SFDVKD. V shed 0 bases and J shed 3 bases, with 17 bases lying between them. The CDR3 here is CATSDLPGDTEIYEQYF. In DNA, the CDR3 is TGTGCCACCAGTGATTTGCCGGGTGACACGGAGATCTACGAGCAGTACTTC.

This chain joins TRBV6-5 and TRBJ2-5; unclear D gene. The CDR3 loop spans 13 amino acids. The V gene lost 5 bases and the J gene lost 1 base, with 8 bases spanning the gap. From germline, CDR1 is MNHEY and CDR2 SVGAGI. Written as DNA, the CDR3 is TGTGCCAGCAGTACACCATCCCAAGAGACCCAGTACTTC. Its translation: CASSTPSQETQYF.

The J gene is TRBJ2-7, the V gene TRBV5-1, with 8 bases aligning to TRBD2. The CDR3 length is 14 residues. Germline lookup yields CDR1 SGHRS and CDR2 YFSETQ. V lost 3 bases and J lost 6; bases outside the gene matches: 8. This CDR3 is CASSYGTSPIEQYF. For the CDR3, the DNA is TGCGCCAGCAGCTATGGGACTAGTCCTATCGAGCAGTACTTC.

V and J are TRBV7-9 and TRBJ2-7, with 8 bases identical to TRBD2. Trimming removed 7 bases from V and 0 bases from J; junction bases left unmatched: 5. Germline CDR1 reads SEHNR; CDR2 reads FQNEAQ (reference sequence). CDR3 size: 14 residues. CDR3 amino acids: CASIREGLSYEQYF. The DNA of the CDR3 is TGTGCCAGCATCCGGGAGGGCCTCTCCTACGAGCAGTACTTC. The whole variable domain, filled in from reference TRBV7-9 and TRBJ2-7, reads DTGVSQNPRHKITKRGQNVTFRCDPISEHNRLYWYRQTLGQGPEFLTYFQNEAQLEKSRLLSDRFSAERPKGSFSTLEIQRTEQGDSAMYLCASIREGLSYEQYFGPGTRLTVT.

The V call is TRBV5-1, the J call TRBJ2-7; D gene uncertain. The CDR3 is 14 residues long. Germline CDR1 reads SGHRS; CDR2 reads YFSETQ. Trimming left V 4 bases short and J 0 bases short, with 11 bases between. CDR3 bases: TGCGCCAGCAGCCTCTTGCAAAGCTCCTACGAGCAGTACTTC. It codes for CASSLLQSSYEQYF. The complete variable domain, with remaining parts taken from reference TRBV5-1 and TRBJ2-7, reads KAGVTQTPRYLIKTRGQQVTLSCSPISGHRSVSWYQQTPGQGLQFLFEYFSETQRNKGNFPGRFSGRQFSNSRSEMNVSTLELGDSALYLCASSLLQSSYEQYFGPGTRLTVT.

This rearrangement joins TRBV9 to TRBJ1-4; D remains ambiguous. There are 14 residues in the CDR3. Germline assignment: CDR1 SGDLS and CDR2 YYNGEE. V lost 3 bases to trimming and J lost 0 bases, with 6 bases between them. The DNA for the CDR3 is TGTGCCAGCAGCGCGGCCGCAACTAATGAAAAACTGTTTTTT. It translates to CASSAAATNEKLFF.

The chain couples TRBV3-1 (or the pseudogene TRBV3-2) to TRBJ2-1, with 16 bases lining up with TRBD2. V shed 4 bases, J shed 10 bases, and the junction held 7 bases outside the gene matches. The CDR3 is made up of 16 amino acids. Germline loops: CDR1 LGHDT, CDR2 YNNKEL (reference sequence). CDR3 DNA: TGTGCCAGCAGCCCACCGGGACTAGCGGGAGGGAGCGAGCAGTTCTTC. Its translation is CASSPPGLAGGSEQFF.

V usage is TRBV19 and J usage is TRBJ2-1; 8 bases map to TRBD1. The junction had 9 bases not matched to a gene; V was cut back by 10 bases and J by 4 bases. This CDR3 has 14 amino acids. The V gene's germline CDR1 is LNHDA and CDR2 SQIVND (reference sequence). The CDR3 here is CAISGTGQYNEQFF. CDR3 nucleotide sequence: TGTGCCATCTCCGGGACAGGACAATACAATGAGCAGTTCTTC.

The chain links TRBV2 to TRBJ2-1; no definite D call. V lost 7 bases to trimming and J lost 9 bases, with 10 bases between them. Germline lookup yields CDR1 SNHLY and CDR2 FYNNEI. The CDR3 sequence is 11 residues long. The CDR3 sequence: CASNRVTEQFF. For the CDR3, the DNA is TGTGCCAGCAATCGTGTAACTGAGCAGTTCTTC.

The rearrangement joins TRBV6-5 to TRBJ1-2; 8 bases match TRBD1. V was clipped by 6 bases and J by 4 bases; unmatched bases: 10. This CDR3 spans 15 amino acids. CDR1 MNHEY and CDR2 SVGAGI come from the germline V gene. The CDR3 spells CASRGQLDRAYGYTF. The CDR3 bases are TGTGCCAGCAGAGGACAATTGGACAGGGCCTATGGCTACACCTTC.

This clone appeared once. As DNA, the CDR3 is TGTGCCAGCAGCCAAGGATCAAATTCACCCCTCCACTTT. Translated, it gives CASSQGSNSPLHF. The chain carries TRBV3-1 (or the pseudogene TRBV3-2) and TRBJ1-6; D is unclear. The CDR3 contains 13 residues. CDR1 LGHDT and CDR2 YNNKEL come from the germline V gene (reference sequence). Between the trimmed V and J ends, which lost 1 base and 7 bases, there was a span of 5 bases.

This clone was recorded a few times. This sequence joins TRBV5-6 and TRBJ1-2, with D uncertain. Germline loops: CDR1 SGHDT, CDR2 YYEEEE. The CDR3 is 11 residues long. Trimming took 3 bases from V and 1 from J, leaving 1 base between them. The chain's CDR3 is CASSYNYGYTF. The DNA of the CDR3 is TGTGCCAGCAGCTATAACTATGGCTACACCTTC.

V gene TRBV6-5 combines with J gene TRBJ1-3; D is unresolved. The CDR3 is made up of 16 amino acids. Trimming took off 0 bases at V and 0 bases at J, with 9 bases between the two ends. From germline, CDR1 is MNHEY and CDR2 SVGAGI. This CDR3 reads CASSYSVASSGNTIYF. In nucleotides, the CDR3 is TGTGCCAGCAGTTACTCGGTCGCGAGCTCTGGAAACACCATATATTTT.

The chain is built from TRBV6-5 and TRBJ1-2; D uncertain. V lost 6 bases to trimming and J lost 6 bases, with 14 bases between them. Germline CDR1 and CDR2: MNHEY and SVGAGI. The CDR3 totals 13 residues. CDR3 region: CASRTTGRHGYTF. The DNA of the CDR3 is TGTGCCAGCAGAACAACCGGGAGGCATGGCTACACCTTC.

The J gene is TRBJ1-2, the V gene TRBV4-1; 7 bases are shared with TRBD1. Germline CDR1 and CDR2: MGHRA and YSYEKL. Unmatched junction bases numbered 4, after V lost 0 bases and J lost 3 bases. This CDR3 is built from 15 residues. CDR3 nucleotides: TGCGCCAGCAGCCAAGATGGGACAGTCGACTATGGCTACACCTTC. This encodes CASSQDGTVDYGYTF.

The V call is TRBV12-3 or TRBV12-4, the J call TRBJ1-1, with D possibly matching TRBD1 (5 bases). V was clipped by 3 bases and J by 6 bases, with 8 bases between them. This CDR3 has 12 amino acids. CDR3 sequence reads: CASSLKGPEAFF. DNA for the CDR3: TGTGCCAGCAGTTTGAAGGGACCTGAAGCTTTCTTT.

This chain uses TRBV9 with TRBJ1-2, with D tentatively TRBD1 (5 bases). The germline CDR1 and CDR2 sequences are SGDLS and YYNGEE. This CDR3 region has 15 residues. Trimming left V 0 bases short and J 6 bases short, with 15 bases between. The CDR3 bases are TGTGCCAGCAGCGTAGGATGGAGTGTGGGGGATGGCTACACCTTC. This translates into CASSVGWSVGDGYTF.

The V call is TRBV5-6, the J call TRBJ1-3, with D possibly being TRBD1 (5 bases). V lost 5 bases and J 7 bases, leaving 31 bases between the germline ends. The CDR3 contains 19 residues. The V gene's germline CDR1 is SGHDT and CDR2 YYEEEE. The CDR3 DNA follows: TGTGCCAGCAGACGACTTCCGGGGGAGACGAGGGTTGTATCTAACACCATATATTTT. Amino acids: CASRRLPGETRVVSNTIYF.

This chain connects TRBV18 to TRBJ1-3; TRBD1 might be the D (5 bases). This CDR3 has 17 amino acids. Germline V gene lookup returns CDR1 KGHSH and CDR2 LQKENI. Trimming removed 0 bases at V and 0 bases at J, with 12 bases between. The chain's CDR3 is CASSPPGVLFSGNTIYF. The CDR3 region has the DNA TGTGCCAGCTCACCACCGGGGGTTTTATTCTCTGGAAACACCATATATTTT.

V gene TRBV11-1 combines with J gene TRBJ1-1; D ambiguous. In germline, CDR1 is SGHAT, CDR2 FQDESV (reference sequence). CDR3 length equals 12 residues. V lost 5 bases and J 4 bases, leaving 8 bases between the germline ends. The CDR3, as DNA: TGTGCCAGCAGCCCTCGGTTCACTGAAGCTTTCTTT. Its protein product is CASSPRFTEAFF.